The next 5 T cell receptor beta chains were all read from a single sample in a study of cytomegalovirus exposure and HLA in healthy donors. The primer mix had 60 Vbeta and 13 Jbeta primers. Assay: immunoSEQ multiplex PCR; the TCRdb copy retains only in-frame clones and omits some. The sample has a few hundred thousand clones; about 75% are singletons. The sample consisted of PBMCs. The source is a woman aged 25 to 39 in good health and CMV-seronegative.

The rearrangement links TRBV5-1 to TRBJ2-2, with 7 bases lining up with TRBD2. The CDR3 is 16 amino acids. CDR1 and CDR2 (germline): SGHRS, YFSETQ. V dropped 0 bases and J dropped 2; count of bases not matched to a gene: 4. The CDR3 DNA is TGCGCCAGCAGCTTGGCCCCTAGCGGAAACACCGGGGAGCTGTTTTTT. It is translated as CASSLAPSGNTGELFF.

The table lists this clone with a few counts. Compared with germline, one end of the junction differs, possibly owing to a read error. The genes are TRBV6-6 and TRBJ1-5; 9 nucleotides agree with TRBD1. The germline CDR1 and CDR2 sequences are MNHNY and SVGAGI (reference sequence). The CDR3 consists of 15 residues. The CDR3 nucleotides read TGTGCCAGCAGTACCGGGACAGGGAACAATCAGCCCCAGAATTTT. It encodes CASSTGTGNNQPQNF.

The V gene is TRBV5-1, the J gene TRBJ2-5, with TRBD2 identical over 12 bases. The DNA end favors TRBJ2-7, so the J call may be wrong. Germline CDR1 SGHRS, CDR2 YFSETQ. CDR3 size: 17 residues. CDR3 coding DNA: TGCGCCAGCAGCTGGAGCCGGACTAGCGGGGTGACCTACGAGCAGTACTTC. Amino acid sequence: CASSWSRTSGVTYEQYF.

The CDR3 DNA is TGTGCCAGCCGTCCCACGGGGGGCGGCGAGCAGTACTTC. As protein: CASRPTGGGEQYF. The chain joins TRBV25-1 to TRBJ2-7; D may be TRBD2 (7 bases). The CDR3 is 13 residues long. Deletions cut 8 bases from V and 6 bases from J, with 17 bases between. Germline values: CDR1 MGHDK, CDR2 SYGVNS.

The chain uses TRBV14 and TRBJ2-1; possible D gene TRBD2, 6 bases. Trimming stripped 0 bases from V and 8 bases from J, with 11 bases between. The length of the CDR3 is 14 residues. Germline CDR1 is SGHDN and CDR2 is FVKESK. This CDR3 reads CASSQEWGGDEQFF. The DNA for the CDR3 is TGTGCCAGCAGCCAAGAGTGGGGCGGGGATGAGCAGTTCTTC.